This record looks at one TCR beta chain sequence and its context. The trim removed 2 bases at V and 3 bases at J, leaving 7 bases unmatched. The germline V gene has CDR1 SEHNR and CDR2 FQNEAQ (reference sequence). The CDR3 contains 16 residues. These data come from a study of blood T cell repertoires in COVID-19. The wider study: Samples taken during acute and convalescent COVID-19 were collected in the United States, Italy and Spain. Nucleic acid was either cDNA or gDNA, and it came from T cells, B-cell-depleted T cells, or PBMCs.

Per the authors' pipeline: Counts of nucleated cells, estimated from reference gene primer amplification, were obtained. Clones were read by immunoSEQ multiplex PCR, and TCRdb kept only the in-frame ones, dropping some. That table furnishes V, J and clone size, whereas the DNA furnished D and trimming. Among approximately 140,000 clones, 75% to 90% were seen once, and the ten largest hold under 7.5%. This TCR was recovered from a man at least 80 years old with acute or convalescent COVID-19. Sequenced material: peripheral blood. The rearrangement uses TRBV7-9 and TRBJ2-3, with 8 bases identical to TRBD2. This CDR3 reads CASSLSETSETDTQYF. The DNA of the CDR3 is TGTGCCAGCAGCTTATCAGAGACTAGCGAGACAGATACGCAGTATTTT.